The clone carrying this T cell receptor (beta chain) was detected a few times. CDR1 is MNHEY, CDR2 SVGAGI, per germline. Deletions cut 2 bases from V and 4 bases from J, with 8 bases between. CDR3 length equals 13 residues. The entry originates in a study of T-cell reconstitution after alpha-beta-depleted transplantation in children. Preparation of the TCRbeta library involved a method that used unique molecular identifiers. In TCRdb, the PCR reads were re-called with MiXCR into one record per CDR3 protein. The table shows around 270,000 distinct CDR3 sequences, with around 9.1% occurring only once. This receptor was taken from a boy less than two years old with acute myeloid leukemia, due to receive a stem cell transplant. Here the sequenced sample was PBMCs, taken before TCRalphabeta/CD19-depleted stem cell transplant. V is TRBV6-5 and J is TRBJ1-2, with D possibly being TRBD1 (5 bases). This chain's CDR3 is CASSYTGRYGYTF. CDR3 in DNA: TGTGCCAGCAGTTACACAGGACGCTATGGCTACACCTTC.